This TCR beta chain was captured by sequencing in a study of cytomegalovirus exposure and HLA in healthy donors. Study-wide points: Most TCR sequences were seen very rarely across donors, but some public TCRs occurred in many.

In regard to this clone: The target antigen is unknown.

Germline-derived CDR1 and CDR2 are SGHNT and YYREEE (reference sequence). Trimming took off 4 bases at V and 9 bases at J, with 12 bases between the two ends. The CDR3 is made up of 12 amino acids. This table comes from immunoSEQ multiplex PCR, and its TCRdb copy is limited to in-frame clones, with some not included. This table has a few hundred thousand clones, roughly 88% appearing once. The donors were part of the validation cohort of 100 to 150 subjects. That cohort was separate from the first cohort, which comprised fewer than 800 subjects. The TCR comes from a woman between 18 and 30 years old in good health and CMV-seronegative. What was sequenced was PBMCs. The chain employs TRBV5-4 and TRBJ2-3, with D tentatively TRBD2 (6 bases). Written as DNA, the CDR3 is TGTGCCAGCAGCACAACTAGCTCCACGCAGTATTTT. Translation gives CASSTTSSTQYF.